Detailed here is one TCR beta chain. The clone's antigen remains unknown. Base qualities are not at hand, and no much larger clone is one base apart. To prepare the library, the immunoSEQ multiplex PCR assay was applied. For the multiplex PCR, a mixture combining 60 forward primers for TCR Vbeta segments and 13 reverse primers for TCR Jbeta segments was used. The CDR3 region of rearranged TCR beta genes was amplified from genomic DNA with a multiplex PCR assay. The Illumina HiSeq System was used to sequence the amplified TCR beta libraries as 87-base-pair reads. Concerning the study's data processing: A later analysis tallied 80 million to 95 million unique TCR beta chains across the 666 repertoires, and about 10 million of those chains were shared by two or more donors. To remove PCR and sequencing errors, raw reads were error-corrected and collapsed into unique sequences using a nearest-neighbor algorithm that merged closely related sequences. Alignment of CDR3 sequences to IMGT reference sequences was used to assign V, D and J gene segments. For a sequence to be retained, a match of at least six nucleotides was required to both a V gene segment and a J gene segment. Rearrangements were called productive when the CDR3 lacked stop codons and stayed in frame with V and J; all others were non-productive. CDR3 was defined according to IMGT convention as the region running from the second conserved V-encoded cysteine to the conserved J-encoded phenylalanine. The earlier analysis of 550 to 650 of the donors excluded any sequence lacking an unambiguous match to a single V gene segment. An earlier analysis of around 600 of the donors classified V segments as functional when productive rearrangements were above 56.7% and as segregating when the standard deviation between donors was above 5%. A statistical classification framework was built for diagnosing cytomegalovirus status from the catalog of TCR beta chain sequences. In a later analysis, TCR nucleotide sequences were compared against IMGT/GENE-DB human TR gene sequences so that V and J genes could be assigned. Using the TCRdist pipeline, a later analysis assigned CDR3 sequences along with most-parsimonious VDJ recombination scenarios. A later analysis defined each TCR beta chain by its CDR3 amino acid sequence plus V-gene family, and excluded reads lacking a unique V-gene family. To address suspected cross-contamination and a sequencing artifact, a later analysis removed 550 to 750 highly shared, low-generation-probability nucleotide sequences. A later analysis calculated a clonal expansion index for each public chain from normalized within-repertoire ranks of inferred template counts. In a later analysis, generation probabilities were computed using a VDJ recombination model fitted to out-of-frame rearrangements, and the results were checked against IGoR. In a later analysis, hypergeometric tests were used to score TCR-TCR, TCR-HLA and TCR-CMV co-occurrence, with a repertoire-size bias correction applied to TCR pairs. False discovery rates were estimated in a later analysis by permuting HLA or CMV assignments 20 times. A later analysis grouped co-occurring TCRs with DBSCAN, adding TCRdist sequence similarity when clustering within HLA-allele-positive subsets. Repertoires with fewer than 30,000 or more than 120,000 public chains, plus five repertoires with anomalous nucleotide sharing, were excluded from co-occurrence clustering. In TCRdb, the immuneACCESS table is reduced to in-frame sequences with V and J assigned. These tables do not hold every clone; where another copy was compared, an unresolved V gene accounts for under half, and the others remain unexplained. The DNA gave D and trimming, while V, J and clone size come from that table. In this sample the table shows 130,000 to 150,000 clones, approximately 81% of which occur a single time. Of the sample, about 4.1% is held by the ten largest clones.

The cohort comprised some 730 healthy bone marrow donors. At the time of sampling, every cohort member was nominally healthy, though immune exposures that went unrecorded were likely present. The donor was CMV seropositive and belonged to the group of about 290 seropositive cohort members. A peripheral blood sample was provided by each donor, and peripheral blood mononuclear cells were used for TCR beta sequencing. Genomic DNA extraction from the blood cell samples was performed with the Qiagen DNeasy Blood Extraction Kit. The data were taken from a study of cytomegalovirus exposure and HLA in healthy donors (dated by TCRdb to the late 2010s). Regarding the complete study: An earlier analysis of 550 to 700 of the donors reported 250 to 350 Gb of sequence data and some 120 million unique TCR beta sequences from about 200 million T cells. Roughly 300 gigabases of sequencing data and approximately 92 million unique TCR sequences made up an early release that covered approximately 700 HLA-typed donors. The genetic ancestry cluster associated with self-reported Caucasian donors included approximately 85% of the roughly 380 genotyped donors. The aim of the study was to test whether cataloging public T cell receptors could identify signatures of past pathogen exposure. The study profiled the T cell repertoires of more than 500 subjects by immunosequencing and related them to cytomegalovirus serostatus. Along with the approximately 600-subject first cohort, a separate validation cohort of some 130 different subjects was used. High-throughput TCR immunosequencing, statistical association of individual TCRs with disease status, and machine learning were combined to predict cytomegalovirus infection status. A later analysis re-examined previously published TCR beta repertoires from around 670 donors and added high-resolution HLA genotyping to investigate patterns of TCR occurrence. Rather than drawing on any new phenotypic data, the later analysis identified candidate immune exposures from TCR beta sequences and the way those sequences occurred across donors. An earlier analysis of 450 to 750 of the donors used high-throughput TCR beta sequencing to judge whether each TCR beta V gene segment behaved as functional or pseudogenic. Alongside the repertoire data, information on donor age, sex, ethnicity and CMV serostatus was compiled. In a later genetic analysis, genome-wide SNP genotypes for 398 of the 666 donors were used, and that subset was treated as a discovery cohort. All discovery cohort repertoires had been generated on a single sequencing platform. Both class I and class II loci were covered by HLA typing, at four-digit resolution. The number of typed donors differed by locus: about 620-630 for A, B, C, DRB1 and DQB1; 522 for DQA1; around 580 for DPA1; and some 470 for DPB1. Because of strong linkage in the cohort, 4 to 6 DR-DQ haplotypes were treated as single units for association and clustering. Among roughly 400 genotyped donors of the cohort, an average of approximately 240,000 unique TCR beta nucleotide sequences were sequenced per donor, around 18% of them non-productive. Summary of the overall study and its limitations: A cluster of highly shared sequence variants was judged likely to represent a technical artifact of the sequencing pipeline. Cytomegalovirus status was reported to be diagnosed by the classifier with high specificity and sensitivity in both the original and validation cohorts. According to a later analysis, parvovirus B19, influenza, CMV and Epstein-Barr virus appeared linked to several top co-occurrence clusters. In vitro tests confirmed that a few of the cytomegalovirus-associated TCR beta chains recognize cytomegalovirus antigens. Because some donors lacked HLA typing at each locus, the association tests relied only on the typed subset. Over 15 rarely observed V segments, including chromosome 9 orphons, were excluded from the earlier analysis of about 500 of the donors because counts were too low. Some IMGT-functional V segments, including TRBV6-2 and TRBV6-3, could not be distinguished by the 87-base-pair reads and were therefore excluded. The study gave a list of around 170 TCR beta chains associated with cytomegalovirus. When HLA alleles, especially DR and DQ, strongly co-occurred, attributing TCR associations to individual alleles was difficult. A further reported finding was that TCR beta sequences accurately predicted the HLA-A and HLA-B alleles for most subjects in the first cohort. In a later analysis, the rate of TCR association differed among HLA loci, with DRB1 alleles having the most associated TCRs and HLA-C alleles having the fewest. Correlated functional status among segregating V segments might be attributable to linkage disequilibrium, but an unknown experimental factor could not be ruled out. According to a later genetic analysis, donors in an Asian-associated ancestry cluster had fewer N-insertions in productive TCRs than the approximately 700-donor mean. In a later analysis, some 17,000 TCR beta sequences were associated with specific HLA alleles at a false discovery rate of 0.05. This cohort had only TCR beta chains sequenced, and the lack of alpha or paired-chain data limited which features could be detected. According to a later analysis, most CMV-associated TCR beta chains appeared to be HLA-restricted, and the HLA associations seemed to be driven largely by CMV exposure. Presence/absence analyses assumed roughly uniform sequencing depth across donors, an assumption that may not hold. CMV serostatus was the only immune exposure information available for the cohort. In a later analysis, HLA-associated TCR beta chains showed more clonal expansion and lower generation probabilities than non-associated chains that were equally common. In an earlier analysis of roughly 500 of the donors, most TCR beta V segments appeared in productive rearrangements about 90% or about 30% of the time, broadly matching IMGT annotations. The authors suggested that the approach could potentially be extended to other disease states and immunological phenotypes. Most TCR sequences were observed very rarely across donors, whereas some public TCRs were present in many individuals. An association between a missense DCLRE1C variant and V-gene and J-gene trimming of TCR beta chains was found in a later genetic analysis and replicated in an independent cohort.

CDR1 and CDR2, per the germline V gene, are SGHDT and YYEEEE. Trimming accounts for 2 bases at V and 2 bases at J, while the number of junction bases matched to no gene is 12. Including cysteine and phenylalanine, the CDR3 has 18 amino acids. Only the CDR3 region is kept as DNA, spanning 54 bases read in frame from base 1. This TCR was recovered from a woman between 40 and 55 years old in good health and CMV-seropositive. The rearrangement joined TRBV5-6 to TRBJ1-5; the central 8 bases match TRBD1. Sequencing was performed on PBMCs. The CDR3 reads CASSLFNQGALGNQPQHF. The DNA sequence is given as TGTGCCAGCAGCTTATTTAACCAGGGGGCGTTGGGCAATCAGCCCCAGCATTTT.